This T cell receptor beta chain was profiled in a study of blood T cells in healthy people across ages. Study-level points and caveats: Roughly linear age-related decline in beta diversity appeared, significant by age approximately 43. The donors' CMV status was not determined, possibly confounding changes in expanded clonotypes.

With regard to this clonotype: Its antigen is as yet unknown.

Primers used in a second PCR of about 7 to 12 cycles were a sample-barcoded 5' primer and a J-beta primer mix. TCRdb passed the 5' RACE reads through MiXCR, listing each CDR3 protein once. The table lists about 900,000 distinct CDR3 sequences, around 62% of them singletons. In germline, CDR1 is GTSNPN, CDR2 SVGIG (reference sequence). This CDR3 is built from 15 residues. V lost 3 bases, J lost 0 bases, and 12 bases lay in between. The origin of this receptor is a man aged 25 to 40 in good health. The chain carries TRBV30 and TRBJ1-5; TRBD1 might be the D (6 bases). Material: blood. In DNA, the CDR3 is TGTGCCTGGAGGGCAGGGGTTCATAGCAATCAGCCCCAGCATTTT. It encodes CAWRAGVHSNQPQHF.